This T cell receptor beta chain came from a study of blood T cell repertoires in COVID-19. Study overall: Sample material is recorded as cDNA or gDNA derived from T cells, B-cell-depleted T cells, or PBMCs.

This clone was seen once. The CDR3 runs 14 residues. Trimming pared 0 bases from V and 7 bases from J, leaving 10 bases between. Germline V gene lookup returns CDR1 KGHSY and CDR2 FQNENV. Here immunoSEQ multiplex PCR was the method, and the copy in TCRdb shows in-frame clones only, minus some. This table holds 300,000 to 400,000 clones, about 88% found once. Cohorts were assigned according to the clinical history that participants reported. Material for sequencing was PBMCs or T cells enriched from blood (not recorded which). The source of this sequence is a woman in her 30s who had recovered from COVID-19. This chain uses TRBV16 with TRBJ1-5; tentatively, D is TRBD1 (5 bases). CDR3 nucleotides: TGTGCCAGCAGCCAATCGGGGGGGGGACAGCCCCAGCATTTT. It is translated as CASSQSGGGQPQHF. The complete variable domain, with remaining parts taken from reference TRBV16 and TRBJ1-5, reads GEEVAQTPKHLVRGEGQKAKLYCAPIKGHSYVFWYQQVLKNEFKFLISFQNENVFDETGMPKERFSAKCLPNSPCSLEIQATKLEDSAVYFCASSQSGGGQPQHFGDGTRLSIL.